This T cell receptor beta chain appears in the sequencing data of a study of cytomegalovirus exposure and HLA in healthy donors. A few counts support this clone. Antigen unknown. The CDR3 is 15 amino acids. Trimming took 1 base from V and 3 from J; bases not matched to a gene: 2. Per germline, CDR1 LNHDA and CDR2 SQIVND (reference sequence). PCR was performed using 60 Vbeta and 13 Jbeta primers. Some clones are missing from TCRdb's copy, which holds only in-frame ones; the method was immunoSEQ multiplex PCR. Found here are 170,000 or so clones, 84% of them singletons; the top ten hold more than 0.35%. The study, taken as a whole, reports: The study designated around 150 TCR beta chains cytomegalovirus-associated.

Sequencing used PBMCs. The V gene is TRBV19, the J gene TRBJ1-5, with TRBD1 matching over 8 bases. The receptor was isolated from a boy younger than 10 in good health and CMV-seronegative. The CDR3 DNA follows: TGTGCCAGTAGTATAGGGACAGGGCCCAATCAGCCCCAGCATTTT. The encoded protein is CASSIGTGPNQPQHF.